The entry below describes one T cell receptor beta chain. Its antigen is unknown. These data are taken from a study of shared clonotypes between healthy human individuals. V lost 6 bases and J lost 1; bases outside the gene matches: 7. CDR1 SQVTM and CDR2 ANQGSEA come from the germline V gene. CDR3 length equals 16 residues. Study outcomes and limitations: Across a handful of donors, naive CD4 shared roughly 5%, naive CD8 around 4%, memory CD4 roughly 2.2%, memory CD8 0.35% to 0.5%.

A deep-level run was used for the assay. The table came from immunoSEQ multiplex PCR; TCRdb's copy has only in-frame clones and leaves some out. The sample has some 2,000,000 clones; 95% are singletons. The split of CD4+ cells yielded CD45RA+ naive and CD45RA-negative memory subsets. This receptor was taken from a man between 18 and 29 years old in good health. Sequencing was done on a sample of naive CD4+ T cells sorted from blood. Subset indicated: CD45RA+ positively selected. The chain joins TRBV29-1 to TRBJ2-2; 11 bases agree with TRBD2. The CDR3 coding sequence is TGCAGCGTGCCGGCTAGCGGGGGGAGGAACACCGGGGAGCTGTTTTTT. This translates into CSVPASGGRNTGELFF.